Below, 14 T cell receptor beta chains from the same sample are listed, as sequenced in a study of blood T cell repertoires in COVID-19. The assay was immunoSEQ multiplex PCR, and TCRdb's table has in-frame clones only and misses some. The data show approximately 97,000 clones, roughly 80% seen once. Sample: peripheral blood. These receptors originate from a man aged 60-69 years with acute or convalescent COVID-19.

The rearrangement links TRBV6-5 to TRBJ2-3, with 8 bases matching TRBD2. There are 13 residues in the CDR3. Unmatched junction bases numbered 4, after V lost 6 bases and J lost 5 bases. Germline-derived CDR1 and CDR2 are MNHEY and SVGAGI. The CDR3 is CASSREGKDTQYF. The CDR3 DNA reads TGTGCCAGCAGCCGGGAGGGTAAAGATACGCAGTATTTT.

The rearrangement links TRBV19 to TRBJ2-3; D gene uncertain. V lost 5 bases to trimming and J lost 1 base, with 4 bases between them. Germline lookup yields CDR1 LNHDA and CDR2 SQIVND (reference sequence). The CDR3 runs 12 residues. This CDR3 is CASSPGTDTQYF. The CDR3 DNA follows: TGTGCCAGTAGTCCGGGCACAGATACGCAGTATTTT.

The chain employs TRBV6-6 and TRBJ1-6, with D possibly matching TRBD1 (5 bases). V lost 5 bases to trimming and J lost 9 bases, with 14 bases between them. The germline CDR1 and CDR2 sequences are MNHNY and SVGAGI (reference sequence). This CDR3 is built from 14 residues. The CDR3 sequence: CASSQMTVGSPLHF. For the CDR3, the DNA is TGTGCCAGCAGTCAAATGACAGTCGGTTCACCCCTCCACTTT.

This chain joins TRBV3-1 (or the pseudogene TRBV3-2) and TRBJ1-4; 12 positions match TRBD1. From germline, CDR1 is LGHDT and CDR2 YNNKEL (reference sequence). The CDR3 runs 18 residues. J was trimmed by 0 bases and V by 1 base; bases with no gene match: 3. The CDR3 loop is CASSQVGTGGATNEKLFF. CDR3 sequence (DNA): TGTGCCAGCAGCCAAGTTGGGACAGGGGGCGCAACTAATGAAAAACTGTTTTTT.

This sequence joins TRBV6-2 or TRBV6-3 and TRBJ2-4, with 13 bases identical to TRBD2. Trimming took 4 bases from V and 0 from J; bases not matched to a gene: 12. Germline CDR1 is MNHEY and CDR2 is SVGEGT. The CDR3 loop spans 20 amino acids. CDR3 region: CASSWDRTSGSAGAKNIQYF. In DNA form, the CDR3 reads TGTGCCAGCAGTTGGGATCGGACTAGCGGGAGTGCTGGAGCCAAAAACATTCAGTACTTC.

There are many counts of this clone. The chain links TRBV10-3 to TRBJ2-1; 11 nucleotides line up with TRBD2. Per germline, CDR1 ENHRY and CDR2 SYGVKD. J lost 0 bases, V lost 7 bases, and 5 bases had no gene match. The CDR3 totals 16 residues. The CDR3 coding sequence is TGTGCCATCATGGAGACTAGCGGGAACTCCTACAATGAGCAGTTCTTC. Protein: CAIMETSGNSYNEQFF.

The chain links TRBV5-1 to TRBJ1-3; 7 nucleotides align to TRBD1. J was trimmed by 2 bases and V by 5 bases; bases with no gene match: 7. The CDR3 totals 15 residues. Germline V gene data show CDR1 as SGHRS and CDR2 as YFSETQ. CDR3 DNA: TGCGCCAGCAGAAACGACAGGGCAGCTGGAAACACCATATATTTT. This sequence encodes CASRNDRAAGNTIYF.

The genes are TRBV7-8 and TRBJ2-5; the match to TRBD2 covers 10 bases. Trimming cost V 5 bases and J 5 bases; bases outside gene matches: 8. The CDR3 has 15 residues. CDR1 is SGHVS and CDR2 is FQNEAQ in the germline V gene. CDR3 amino acids: CASSRGLAGEETQYF. CDR3 in DNA: TGTGCCAGCAGCCGAGGGCTAGCGGGAGAGGAGACCCAGTACTTC. Combining the CDR3 with reference TRBV7-8 and TRBJ2-5 gives the whole variable domain GAGVSQSPRYKVAKRGQDVALRCDPISGHVSLFWYQQALGQGPEFLTYFQNEAQLDKSGLPSDRFFAERPEGSVSTLKIQRTQQEDSAVYLCASSRGLAGEETQYFGPGTRLLVL.

V and J are TRBV28 and TRBJ2-5; a possible D gene is TRBD2 (5 bases). There are 14 residues in the CDR3. The germline V gene encodes CDR1 MDHEN and CDR2 SYDVKM. Trimming took 6 bases from V and 4 from J, leaving 15 bases between them. The CDR3 loop is CASSTSGLRETQYF. The CDR3 DNA reads TGTGCCAGCAGCACATCGGGATTGAGAGAGACCCAGTACTTC.

This clone was counted only a few times. The chain uses TRBV11-3 and TRBJ2-7; a possible D gene is TRBD2 (6 bases). V was cut by 2 bases and J by 10 bases, with 15 bases left in between. Per the germline V gene, CDR1 is SGHNT and CDR2 is YENEEA. The CDR3 runs 13 residues. This chain's CDR3 is CASSLTSGAFQYF. The CDR3 DNA follows: TGTGCCAGCAGCTTAACGTCGGGAGCCTTCCAGTACTTC.

Regarding this clone: Different DNA sequences within this sample yield the same CDR3. V is TRBV30 and J is TRBJ2-3; a possible D gene is TRBD1 (6 bases). V was trimmed by 5 bases and J by 4 bases, leaving 16 bases between them. The CDR3 contains 14 residues. Germline V gives CDR1 GTSNPN, CDR2 SVGIG (reference sequence). CDR3: CAWSKGGEADTQYF. CDR3 nucleotides: TGTGCCTGGTCCAAAGGGGGTGAAGCAGATACGCAGTATTTT.

The chain joins TRBV3-1 (or the pseudogene TRBV3-2) to TRBJ2-5; D perhaps matches TRBD1 (5 bases). V was shortened by 4 bases and J by 3 bases, with 21 bases between the two germline ends. Germline loops: CDR1 LGHDT, CDR2 YNNKEL (reference sequence). The CDR3 loop spans 17 amino acids. The CDR3 DNA is TGTGCCAGCAGCCCAGCTTTGGGGCCTCTTCCCGAAGAGACCCAGTACTTC. The encoded protein is CASSPALGPLPEETQYF.

J is TRBJ2-3 and V is TRBV27; D is undetermined. Looked up from germline, CDR1 is MNHEY and CDR2 is SMNVEV (reference sequence). The ends were cut back, 3 bases at V and 4 bases at J, with 11 bases in the middle. The CDR3 runs to 14 residues. CDR3 DNA: TGTGCCAGCAGTTTCCTCTCCGTCGCAGATACGCAGTATTTT. The encoded protein is CASSFLSVADTQYF.

This chain connects TRBV19 to TRBJ2-7; 10 bases fit TRBD2. V was clipped by 10 bases and J by 0 bases; unmatched bases: 9. CDR1 is LNHDA and CDR2 is SQIVND in the germline V gene (reference sequence). This CDR3 has 15 residues. The CDR3 nucleotides read TGTGCCACCTCCTGGAGCGGGAGGGCCTCCTACGAGCAGTACTTC. Protein product: CATSWSGRASYEQYF.